Below, 9 T cell receptor beta chains from the same sample are listed, as sequenced in a study of response to subunit inactivated influenza vaccine. Using its own MiXCR run on the RT-PCR reads, TCRdb lists one record per CDR3 protein. The data show 500,000 to 600,000 distinct CDR3 sequences, around 11% seen once. Sequencing was performed on PBMCs from blood, taken on the day of vaccination. These receptors originate from a man aged 45-65 years who received an inactivated influenza vaccine.

In its sample, this clonotype was seen a few times. The rearrangement uses TRBV20-1 and TRBJ1-1, with D uncertain. The CDR3 contains 13 residues. The germline V and J ends were trimmed by 3 bases and 5 bases, with 13 bases remaining between them. CDR1 is DFQATT, CDR2 SNEGSKA, per germline (reference sequence). As DNA, the CDR3 is TGCAGTGCTAGGCCCCTAGACAATACTGAAGCTTTCTTT. The encoded protein is CSARPLDNTEAFF.

This clonotype was seen a handful of times. The chain joins TRBV6-2 or TRBV6-3 to TRBJ2-5; 7 nucleotides match TRBD1. Germline V gene lookup returns CDR1 MNHEY and CDR2 SVGEGT. This CDR3 comprises 14 residues. The J segment lost 6 bases and the V segment lost 2 bases, leaving 6 bases of the junction unmatched. The CDR3 DNA follows: TGTGCCAGCAGTTACCTAACAGGGGTTAAGACCCAGTACTTC. Translating gives CASSYLTGVKTQYF.

The CDR3 sequence: CASSPSVGQQYF. The CDR3 DNA is TGCGCCAGCAGCCCGTCGGTGGGTCAGCAGTACTTC. The chain couples TRBV5-1 to TRBJ2-7; D not resolved. The CDR3 loop spans 12 amino acids. Germline lookup yields CDR1 SGHRS and CDR2 YFSETQ. The V end lost 4 bases, the J end lost 8 bases, and 13 bases lay between the germline ends.

The CDR3 loop reads CSVEGTLSGNTIYF. The CDR3 DNA is TGCAGCGTTGAGGGGACATTATCTGGAAACACCATATATTTT. J is TRBJ1-3 and V is TRBV29-1; possible D gene TRBD1, 6 bases. V was clipped by 3 bases and J by 1 base, with 10 bases between them. CDR1 SQVTM and CDR2 ANQGSEA come from the germline V gene. The CDR3 has 14 amino acids.

This clonotype came up a few times. The CDR3 here is CSVRGLAWNEQFF. Here the CDR3 DNA reads TGCAGCGTTCGAGGACTAGCTTGGAATGAGCAGTTCTTC. This chain joins TRBV29-1 and TRBJ2-1; TRBD2 matches 8 bases. The CDR3 contains 13 residues. With V trimmed by 5 bases and J by 7 bases, 7 bases remained unmatched. CDR1 SQVTM and CDR2 ANQGSEA come from the germline V gene.

This clonotype was counted ten times or more. This chain joins TRBV28 and TRBJ2-1; 7 nucleotides align to TRBD1. CDR3 length equals 14 residues. V lost 5 bases, J lost 4 bases, and 5 bases stayed unmatched. The germline CDR1 and CDR2 sequences are MDHEN and SYDVKM. CDR3 in DNA: TGTGCCAGCAGTGGCTTGGGACAGTACAATGAGCAGTTCTTC. Residues: CASSGLGQYNEQFF. Supplemented by reference TRBV28 and TRBJ2-1, the full variable domain reads DVKVTQSSRYLVKRTGEKVFLECVQDMDHENMFWYRQDPGLGLRLIYFSYDVKMKEKGDIPEGYSVSREKKERFSLILESASTNQTSMYLCASSGLGQYNEQFFGPGTRLTVL.

A few counts support this clonotype. J is TRBJ2-3 and V is TRBV5-4; perhaps TRBD1 as D (6 bases). This CDR3 contains 15 residues. V gave up 2 bases and J gave up 1 base, with 11 bases separating them. Germline CDR1 is SGHNT and CDR2 is YYREEE (reference sequence). CDR3 nucleotides: TGTGCCAGCAGCTTCCAGGGGAGAGGCACAGATACGCAGTATTTT. This codes for CASSFQGRGTDTQYF.

This clonotype was found many times. The chain is built from TRBV12-3 or TRBV12-4 and TRBJ2-1, with D hard to call. The CDR3 covers 16 residues. Trimming took off 5 bases at V and 0 bases at J, with 14 bases between the two ends. The CDR3 loop reads CASSLRRSASYNEQFF. Here the CDR3 DNA reads TGTGCCAGCAGTCTAAGGCGTTCCGCCTCCTACAATGAGCAGTTCTTC.

The CDR3 here is CASSGWGGGTDTQYF. The CDR3 nucleotides are TGTGCCAGCAGCGGGTGGGGAGGCGGCACAGATACGCAGTATTTT. The rearrangement uses TRBV9 and TRBJ2-3, with D perhaps matching TRBD2 (6 bases). In germline, CDR1 is SGDLS, CDR2 YYNGEE. V lost 3 bases, J lost 1 base, and 12 bases lay in between. The CDR3 has 15 residues.